The text below deals with one T cell receptor beta chain. This entry is derived from a study of T cells after yellow fever vaccination. TCRdb used MiXCR to reprocess the 5' RACE reads, holding one entry per CDR3 protein. The profile shows around 160,000 distinct CDR3 sequences, approximately 6.7% of them singletons. The germline CDR1 and CDR2 sequences are LNHDA and SQIVND (reference sequence). V lost 5 bases and J lost 5, with 15 bases in between. The CDR3 is made up of 14 amino acids. The starting material was CD4+ T cells sorted from PBMCs, obtained 4 to 5 days after the first yellow fever vaccination. The rearrangement links TRBV19 to TRBJ2-5; D uncertain. This receptor was obtained from a man aged 18 to 30 who received the YFV17D yellow fever vaccine. DNA of the CDR3: TGTGCCAGTAGTTCCGCCGGGTTCGGGGAGACCCAGTACTTC. Protein sequence: CASSSAGFGETQYF.